This T cell receptor (beta chain) originates from a study of OX40 agonist ivuxolimab in advanced cancers. Clones were sequenced by immunoSEQ multiplex PCR, and TCRdb holds only the in-frame ones, with some missing. This table holds under 80,000 clones, approximately 85% found once. After removal of 1 base from V and 5 bases from J, the junction contained 3 bases not matched to a gene. The germline gives CDR1 SNHLY, CDR2 FYNNEI. The CDR3 loop spans 14 amino acids. Autoimmune disease history or systemic immunosuppression disqualified patients. The chain is built from TRBV2 and TRBJ2-3, with 7 positions matching TRBD1. This material consisted of CD4+ or CD8+ T cells sorted from blood, taken in a trial of the OX40 agonist ivuxolimab. This sequence was found in an adult with an advanced solid tumor such as melanoma, head and neck, liver or kidney cancer. As DNA, the CDR3 is TGTGCCAGCAGTGAAGGGTCAGGGGGAGATACGCAGTATTTT. Its protein product is CASSEGSGGDTQYF. The variable domain in full, with the rest retrieved from reference TRBV2 and TRBJ2-3, is EPEVTQTPSHQVTQMGQEVILRCVPISNHLYFYWYRQILGQKVEFLVSFYNNEISEKSEIFDDQFSVERPDGSNFTLKIRSTKLEDSAMYFCASSEGSGGDTQYFGPGTRLTVL.